The sequence of this T cell receptor (beta chain) was determined in a study of molecular identifiers for immune sequencing clone quantification. Study context: Four portions were sequenced after RNA from around 20,000 or 99,000 naive CD8 cells was split five ways in replicates. Study-wide results and caveats: Effector cells had over 98% of their molecules in clones above 20 RNA copies, while naive cells had under 1%. Amid over 900,000 naive cells, spiked Jurkat TCR RNA from one cell was reportedly still detectable.

TCRdb re-derived calls from the PCR reads in MiXCR, one entry per CDR3 protein. The repertoire holds approximately 90,000 distinct CDR3 sequences, with approximately 24% as singletons. Sorted cells numbering roughly 19,000 to 1,100,000, with 10%, 30% or 50% RNA, yielded the naive CD8 libraries. This clonotype has ten or more counts. As yet, its antigen is unknown. This CDR3 is 18 amino acids long. V dropped 0 bases and J dropped 4 bases, with 21 bases sitting between them. Germline CDR1 and CDR2: LGHNA and YSLEER. The sample comprised naive CD8+ T cells from blood, with Jurkat cell RNA spiked in. The subset denotes: FACS-sorted CD8+CD4-CCR7+CD45RA+ naive T cells. This chain connects TRBV4-3 to TRBJ2-5; TRBD2 is a possible D gene (7 bases). The TCR comes from a human donor in good health. Some libraries in this study had Jurkat cell RNA spiked in. The DNA for the CDR3 is TGCGCCAGCAGCCAAGAGTCTTTCGTCGGGGGGCGCGGAGAGACCCAGTACTTC. This codes for CASSQESFVGGRGETQYF.